Listed below are T cell receptor beta chains from one sample, sequenced in a study of T cell responses to AZD1222 COVID-19 vaccine. The protocol was immunoSEQ multiplex PCR, while the TCRdb copy is restricted to in-frame clones and leaves out a portion. The sample records approximately 150,000 clones, 90% to 95% being singletons. The sample consisted of peripheral blood, taken on day 0 of AZD1222 vaccination. These receptors were collected from an adult in good health. Both conserved end residues are part of each CDR3. Each record gives: clone size, V gene, J gene, D gene, CDR3 protein, CDR3 DNA. The D gene is left open where the match is weak. For some rows the clone size is stated as once, few or many, or as a class when expanded; others skip it.

abundance: NA
v_gene: TRBV27
j_gene: TRBJ1-1
d_gene: NA
CDR3aa: CASSQGGMNTEAFF
CDR3nt: TGTGCCAGCAGTCAAGGGGGGATGAACACTGAAGCTTTCTTT

abundance: NA
v_gene: TRBV6-5
j_gene: TRBJ1-2
d_gene: NA
CDR3aa: CASSYSSDRNYGYTF
CDR3nt: TGTGCCAGCAGTTACTCGTCTGATCGAAACTATGGCTACACCTTC

abundance: NA
v_gene: TRBV6-5
j_gene: TRBJ1-5
d_gene: NA
CDR3aa: CASRFYRNQPQHF
CDR3nt: TGTGCCAGCAGATTTTACAGGAATCAGCCCCAGCATTTT

abundance: NA
v_gene: TRBV7-3
j_gene: TRBJ1-6
d_gene: TRBD1
CDR3aa: CASSSTGVRSYNSPLHF
CDR3nt: TGTGCCAGCAGCTCGACAGGGGTACGCTCCTATAATTCACCCCTCCACTTT

abundance: few
v_gene: TRBV19
j_gene: TRBJ1-5
d_gene: TRBD1
CDR3aa: CASSTTGGRRGDQPQHF
CDR3nt: TGTGCCAGTAGTACTACAGGGGGCAGGAGAGGAGATCAGCCCCAGCATTTT

abundance: once
v_gene: TRBV27
j_gene: TRBJ2-7
d_gene: TRBD1
CDR3aa: CASRFQQGAGYEQYF
CDR3nt: TGTGCCAGCAGATTCCAACAGGGGGCCGGTTACGAGCAGTACTTC

abundance: NA
v_gene: TRBV10-2
j_gene: TRBJ1-1
d_gene: TRBD1
CDR3aa: CASKWQGDEAFF
CDR3nt: TGCGCCAGCAAGTGGCAGGGGGATGAAGCTTTCTTT

abundance: NA
v_gene: TRBV7-6
j_gene: TRBJ2-3
d_gene: NA
CDR3aa: CASSLPRLTDTQYF
CDR3nt: TGTGCCAGCAGCTTACCGCGACTCACAGATACGCAGTATTTT

abundance: NA
v_gene: TRBV28
j_gene: TRBJ2-3
d_gene: NA
CDR3aa: CASSDVPVDTQYF
CDR3nt: TGTGCCAGCAGTGACGTCCCCGTAGATACGCAGTATTTT

abundance: NA
v_gene: TRBV9
j_gene: TRBJ1-3
d_gene: TRBD1
CDR3aa: CASSGRTGDGNTIYF
CDR3nt: TGTGCCAGCAGCGGGAGAACAGGGGACGGAAACACCATATATTTT

abundance: NA
v_gene: TRBV6-2/TRBV6-3
j_gene: TRBJ1-2
d_gene: TRBD1
CDR3aa: CASSLQGAYGYTF
CDR3nt: TGTGCCAGCAGTTTACAGGGGGCTTATGGCTACACCTTC

abundance: NA
v_gene: TRBV7-2
j_gene: TRBJ1-5
d_gene: NA
CDR3aa: CASSLAGGGSNQPQHF
CDR3nt: TGTGCCAGCAGCTTAGCGGGAGGGGGGAGCAATCAGCCCCAGCATTTT

abundance: NA
v_gene: TRBV5-6
j_gene: TRBJ1-6
d_gene: NA
CDR3aa: CASSLLRANSPLHF
CDR3nt: TGTGCCAGCAGCTTGCTCAGGGCTAATTCACCCCTCCACTTT

abundance: NA
v_gene: TRBV2
j_gene: TRBJ1-1
d_gene: NA
CDR3aa: CASSTLENTEAFF
CDR3nt: TGTGCCAGCAGTACATTAGAGAACACTGAAGCTTTCTTT

abundance: NA
v_gene: TRBV28
j_gene: TRBJ1-5
d_gene: TRBD1
CDR3aa: CASRVTGLGNQPQHF
CDR3nt: TGTGCCAGCAGAGTGACAGGGCTTGGCAATCAGCCCCAGCATTTT

abundance: NA
v_gene: TRBV4-3
j_gene: TRBJ1-2
d_gene: NA
CDR3aa: CASSQDRSLGAGVRGYTF
CDR3nt: TGCGCCAGCAGCCAAGATAGGAGTCTGGGCGCCGGTGTCCGCGGCTACACCTTC

abundance: NA
v_gene: TRBV4-1
j_gene: TRBJ2-2
d_gene: TRBD2
CDR3aa: CASSRGTSMNTGELFF
CDR3nt: TGCGCCAGCAGCCGGGGGACTAGCATGAACACCGGGGAGCTGTTTTTT

abundance: once
v_gene: TRBV11-3
j_gene: TRBJ2-2
d_gene: TRBD1
CDR3aa: CASSWTGGTGELFF
CDR3nt: TGTGCCAGCAGCTGGACAGGGGGCACCGGGGAGCTGTTTTTT

abundance: NA
v_gene: TRBV30
j_gene: TRBJ1-1
d_gene: NA
CDR3aa: CAWTLGQSGLREAFF
CDR3nt: TGTGCCTGGACCCTAGGACAGTCTGGACTACGAGAAGCTTTCTTT

abundance: NA
v_gene: TRBV4-2
j_gene: TRBJ2-1
d_gene: NA
CDR3aa: CASSQDGGPNNEQFF
CDR3nt: TGTGCCAGCAGCCAAGACGGAGGCCCTAACAATGAGCAGTTCTTC

abundance: NA
v_gene: TRBV5-4
j_gene: TRBJ2-7
d_gene: NA
CDR3aa: CASSLGSSYEQYF
CDR3nt: TGTGCCAGCAGCTTAGGTTCATCCTACGAGCAGTACTTC

abundance: NA
v_gene: TRBV7-3
j_gene: TRBJ2-2
d_gene: NA
CDR3aa: CASSLMGQNTGELFF
CDR3nt: TGTGCCAGCAGCTTAATGGGCCAGAACACCGGGGAGCTGTTTTTT

abundance: NA
v_gene: TRBV7-8
j_gene: TRBJ1-2
d_gene: NA
CDR3aa: CASSLNSANYGYTF
CDR3nt: TGTGCCAGCAGCCTTAATTCCGCTAACTATGGCTACACCTTC

abundance: NA
v_gene: TRBV28
j_gene: TRBJ1-1
d_gene: NA
CDR3aa: CASSLDRGRGGTEAFF
CDR3nt: TGTGCCAGCAGTTTAGACCGTGGGAGGGGTGGGACTGAAGCTTTCTTT

abundance: NA
v_gene: TRBV27
j_gene: TRBJ1-3
d_gene: NA
CDR3aa: CASSLVGFGPGNTIYF
CDR3nt: TGTGCCAGCAGTTTAGTTGGGTTTGGGCCTGGAAACACCATATATTTT

abundance: NA
v_gene: TRBV28
j_gene: TRBJ1-1
d_gene: NA
CDR3aa: CASSSPWGGHTEAFF
CDR3nt: TGTGCCAGCAGTTCCCCATGGGGAGGACACACTGAAGCTTTCTTT

abundance: NA
v_gene: TRBV6-1
j_gene: TRBJ2-4
d_gene: NA
CDR3aa: CASSEALAKNIQYF
CDR3nt: TGTGCCAGCAGTGAAGCCTTAGCCAAAAACATTCAGTACTTC

abundance: NA
v_gene: TRBV6-2/TRBV6-3
j_gene: TRBJ2-1
d_gene: NA
CDR3aa: CASSQSGGQFF
CDR3nt: TGTGCCAGCAGCCAAAGTGGTGGGCAGTTCTTC